These 24 T cell receptor beta chains were sequenced from one sample in a study of cytomegalovirus exposure and HLA in healthy donors. The PCR ran on 60 Vbeta and 13 Jbeta primers. Assay: immunoSEQ multiplex PCR; the TCRdb copy retains only in-frame clones and omits some. The sample holds 150,000 to 200,000 clones, about four fifths seen once. Material: PBMCs. Receptors were obtained from a boy aged 2 to 10 in good health and CMV-seronegative.

V usage is TRBV19 and J usage is TRBJ2-7; 12 bases line up with TRBD1. V lost 4 bases to trimming and J lost 5 bases; unmatched junction nucleotides: 6. Germline V lookup: CDR1 LNHDA, CDR2 SQIVND (reference sequence). The CDR3 sequence is 15 residues long. The CDR3: CASSRLGTGGDEQYF. The CDR3 region has the DNA TGTGCCAGTAGTAGATTGGGGACAGGGGGCGACGAGCAGTACTTC.

The genes are TRBV6-5 and TRBJ2-7; D remains unclear. V lost 2 bases and J 0 bases, leaving 8 bases between the germline ends. The CDR3 length is 14 residues. From germline, CDR1 is MNHEY and CDR2 SVGAGI. DNA of the CDR3: TGTGCCAGCAGTTACAGACTGCTCTCCTACGAGCAGTACTTC. Its protein is CASSYRLLSYEQYF.

The chain carries TRBV9 and TRBJ1-1; no clear D gene. Trimming stripped 3 bases from V and 7 bases from J, with 10 bases between. This CDR3 has 12 residues. Per germline, CDR1 SGDLS and CDR2 YYNGEE. CDR3 DNA: TGTGCCAGCAGCGGGAGTGGATTTGAAGCTTTCTTT. As protein: CASSGSGFEAFF. The full variable domain, its missing parts supplied by reference TRBV9 and TRBJ1-1, is DSGVTQTPKHLITATGQRVTLRCSPRSGDLSVYWYQQSLDQGLQFLIQYYNGEERAKGNILERFSAQQFPDLHSELNLSSLELGDSALYFCASSGSGFEAFFGQGTRLTVV.

The rearrangement joins TRBV27 to TRBJ2-5, with TRBD1 identical over 7 bases. The better agreement between TRBJ2-7 and the DNA end casts doubt on the J call. Per the germline V gene, CDR1 is MNHEY and CDR2 is SMNVEV (reference sequence). The length of the CDR3 is 13 residues. CDR3 in amino acids: CASRQTGNYEQYF. The CDR3 nucleotides are TGTGCCAGCAGGCAGACAGGGAACTACGAGCAGTACTTC.

This rearrangement joins TRBV25-1 to TRBJ2-7; perhaps TRBD1 as D (6 bases). This CDR3 has 12 amino acids. V lost 8 bases and J 1 base, leaving 9 bases between the germline ends. The V gene's germline CDR1 is MGHDK and CDR2 SYGVNS. This chain's CDR3 is CASRDISYEQYF. For the CDR3, the DNA is TGTGCCAGCCGGGACATTTCCTACGAGCAGTACTTC.

The J gene is TRBJ2-1, the V gene TRBV29-1, with 8 bases aligning to TRBD2. The CDR3 spans 14 residues. The germline CDR1 and CDR2 sequences are SQVTM and ANQGSEA. V trimming: 2 bases; J trimming: 5 bases; junction bases outside the gene matches: 5. The CDR3 region is CSVETAGVNNEQFF. CDR3 DNA sequence: TGCAGCGTTGAAACAGCGGGAGTGAACAATGAGCAGTTCTTC.

V is TRBV29-1 and J is TRBJ2-7; D is possibly TRBD2 (6 bases). V was shortened by 6 bases and J by 2 bases, with 14 bases between the two germline ends. The CDR3 has 13 amino acids. CDR1 is SQVTM and CDR2 is ANQGSEA in the germline V gene. The CDR3 DNA reads TGCAGCGTCGGTTCTAGCGCAGCCTACGAGCAGTACTTC. It is translated as CSVGSSAAYEQYF.

The rearrangement joins TRBV9 to TRBJ1-1, with unresolved D. The CDR3 is 12 residues long. Germline V gene data show CDR1 as SGDLS and CDR2 as YYNGEE. V gave up 4 bases and J gave up 7 bases, with 11 bases separating them. The CDR3 sequence is CASSPLGLEAFF. The DNA for the CDR3 is TGTGCCAGCAGCCCCCTCGGACTTGAAGCTTTCTTT.

This clone was counted once. V and J are TRBV5-1 and TRBJ2-7; 9 nucleotides line up with TRBD2. V lost 4 bases and J lost 3; bases outside the gene matches: 5. Germline-derived CDR1 and CDR2 are SGHRS and YFSETQ. The CDR3 loop spans 14 amino acids. DNA of the CDR3: TGCGCCAGCAGCGTGGGACTAGCTTACTACGAGCAGTACTTC. This codes for CASSVGLAYYEQYF.

With regard to this clone: A read error may produce the germline difference seen at one junction end. The genes are TRBV7-9 and TRBJ1-5, with a weak D call TRBD1 (5 bases). Germline CDR1 and CDR2: SEHNR and FQNEAQ (reference sequence). This CDR3 is built from 12 residues. Here the CDR3 reads CSSSLQGRPQHF. CDR3 DNA sequence: TGTTCCAGCAGCTTGCAGGGTCGGCCCCAGCATTTT.

The gene calls are TRBV29-1 and TRBJ2-1; 9 bases agree with TRBD2. The germline V gene encodes CDR1 SQVTM and CDR2 ANQGSEA. V lost 4 bases to trimming and J lost 4 bases; unmatched junction nucleotides: 8. This CDR3 is 15 amino acids long. The CDR3 DNA reads TGCAGCGTTGGACTAGCGGTCGGCGTATACAATGAGCAGTTCTTC. Translating gives CSVGLAVGVYNEQFF.

The rearrangement uses TRBV29-1 and TRBJ2-7, with D perhaps matching TRBD2 (5 bases). The germline gives CDR1 SQVTM, CDR2 ANQGSEA. V lost 7 bases and J 3 bases, leaving 13 bases between the germline ends. This CDR3 spans 12 amino acids. CDR3 amino acids: CSALAGSYEQYF. The CDR3 region has the DNA TGCAGCGCCCTCGCGGGCAGCTACGAGCAGTACTTC.

V usage is TRBV5-1 and J usage is TRBJ2-7; D perhaps matches TRBD2 (5 bases). V lost 2 bases, J lost 7 bases, and 16 bases lay in between. The CDR3 covers 14 residues. The V gene's germline CDR1 is SGHRS and CDR2 YFSETQ. In nucleotides, the CDR3 is TGCGCCAGCAGCTTCGTCGGGGTTGAGCGGGAGCAGTACTTC. Translated, it gives CASSFVGVEREQYF. Using reference TRBV5-1 and TRBJ2-7 for the parts outside the CDR3, the full variable domain is KAGVTQTPRYLIKTRGQQVTLSCSPISGHRSVSWYQQTPGQGLQFLFEYFSETQRNKGNFPGRFSGRQFSNSRSEMNVSTLELGDSALYLCASSFVGVEREQYFGPGTRLTVT.

The sample holds a few counts of this clone. The same CDR3 is also encoded by other DNA sequences in this sample. This sequence joins TRBV7-9 and TRBJ2-5; TRBD1 is a possible D gene (5 bases). Germline-derived CDR1 and CDR2 are SEHNR and FQNEAQ (reference sequence). The CDR3 is 15 amino acids. Deletions cut 1 base from V and 2 bases from J, with 11 bases between. DNA of the CDR3: TGTGCCAGCAGCTTAGTTCAGGGTGGGCAAGAGACCCAGTACTTC. Translation: CASSLVQGGQETQYF.

The chain links TRBV5-1 to TRBJ1-1; TRBD1 aligns across 7 bases. This CDR3 is built from 15 residues. Germline assignment: CDR1 SGHRS and CDR2 YFSETQ. Unmatched junction bases numbered 3, after V lost 0 bases and J lost 1 base. This CDR3 reads CASSLGTGENTEAFF. The CDR3 bases are TGCGCCAGCAGCTTGGGGACAGGAGAGAACACTGAAGCTTTCTTT.

V usage is TRBV5-1 and J usage is TRBJ2-7, with TRBD1 matching 9 bases. V gave up 4 bases and J gave up 2 bases; unmatched junction bases: 7. Looked up from germline, CDR1 is SGHRS and CDR2 is YFSETQ. This CDR3 contains 15 residues. CDR3 region: CASSPGTGTAYEQYF. CDR3 bases: TGCGCCAGCAGCCCTGGGACAGGGACTGCCTACGAGCAGTACTTC.

The chain has TRBV7-9 and TRBJ2-1; a possible D gene is TRBD1 (5 bases). Trimming removed 3 bases at V and 0 bases at J, with 12 bases between. CDR1 and CDR2 from the germline V gene are SEHNR and FQNEAQ (reference sequence). The CDR3 loop spans 16 amino acids. CDR3 DNA: TGTGCCAGCAGCTTTAACCAGGGAAACTCCTACAATGAGCAGTTCTTC. Residues: CASSFNQGNSYNEQFF.

The chain carries TRBV6-5 and TRBJ2-1; 8 positions match TRBD2. V lost 8 bases to trimming and J lost 1 base; unmatched junction nucleotides: 7. The CDR3 contains 15 residues. Germline values: CDR1 MNHEY, CDR2 SVGAGI. CDR3 sequence (DNA): TGTGCCAGCGACATTAGCGGGACGTCCTACAATGAGCAGTTCTTC. Encoded protein: CASDISGTSYNEQFF.

This clone has more than one count but fewer than ten. The rearrangement links TRBV4-1 to TRBJ2-7, with TRBD1 matching over 10 bases. The CDR3 contains 17 residues. Germline trimming cut 6 bases from V and 2 bases from J; bases unmatched to any gene: 13. CDR1 MGHRA and CDR2 YSYEKL come from the germline V gene. This chain's CDR3 is CASRQKAGTGDAYEQYF. The CDR3 DNA reads as TGCGCCAGCAGACAAAAAGCCGGGACAGGGGATGCCTACGAGCAGTACTTC.

The chain combines TRBV10-3 with TRBJ1-1, with TRBD1 identical over 10 bases. Per germline, CDR1 ENHRY and CDR2 SYGVKD. CDR3 length: 16 amino acids. Unmatched junction bases numbered 6, after V lost 2 bases and J lost 3 bases. CDR3: CAISEQRDRGDTEAFF. The CDR3, as DNA: TGTGCCATCAGTGAGCAGCGGGACAGGGGCGACACTGAAGCTTTCTTT.

This clone was detected only once. V gene TRBV4-1 combines with J gene TRBJ2-7, with 9 nucleotides matching TRBD2. This CDR3 region has 17 residues. V gave up 4 bases and J gave up 0 bases; unmatched junction bases: 10. The germline V gene encodes CDR1 MGHRA and CDR2 YSYEKL. CDR3 in amino acids: CASSPRGVAGVSYEQYF. The CDR3 nucleotides are TGCGCCAGCAGCCCCCGAGGGGTAGCGGGAGTCTCCTACGAGCAGTACTTC.

CDR3 region: CASIQGENTEAFF. Written as DNA, the CDR3 is TGTGCCAGCATCCAGGGGGAGAACACTGAAGCTTTCTTT. V usage is TRBV28 and J usage is TRBJ1-1, with 7 bases aligning to TRBD1. Trimming cost V 7 bases and J 1 base; bases outside gene matches: 3. The CDR3 is made up of 13 amino acids. The germline V gene encodes CDR1 MDHEN and CDR2 SYDVKM.

V is TRBV6-1 and J is TRBJ1-4, with D unresolved. Germline loops: CDR1 MNHNS, CDR2 SASEGT. This CDR3 contains 15 residues. Trimming removed 7 bases at V and 7 bases at J, with 19 bases between. CDR3 sequence (DNA): TGTGCCAGCATAGCAATGACGGCGAGTGGTGAAAAACTGTTTTTT. This encodes CASIAMTASGEKLFF.

The chain uses TRBV27 and TRBJ1-5; 11 bases agree with TRBD1. The J segment lost 1 base and the V segment lost 6 bases, leaving 8 bases of the junction unmatched. The germline gives CDR1 MNHEY, CDR2 SMNVEV (reference sequence). This CDR3 has 17 amino acids. The CDR3 DNA sequence: TGTGCCAGCAGCTGGACAGGGGGCCCTATGAGCAATCAGCCCCAGCATTTT. Residues: CASSWTGGPMSNQPQHF.